Listed below are T cell receptor beta chains from one sample, sequenced in a study of cytomegalovirus exposure and HLA in healthy donors. Data came from immunoSEQ multiplex PCR; TCRdb stores just in-frame clones and leaves some out. Of roughly 130,000 clones in the sample, over 75% were seen once. Source material: PBMCs. These receptors all stem from a man under 40 in good health and CMV-seronegative. Both conserved end residues are part of each CDR3. Each record gives: J gene, D gene, V gene, CDR3 protein, CDR3 DNA. A D gene is named only where the DNA matches it firmly.

j_call: TRBJ2-7; d_call: -; v_call: TRBV6-5; cdr3_aa: CASSSPGLFNEQYF; cdr3_nt: TGTGCCAGCAGCTCCCCAGGATTATTTAACGAGCAGTACTTC
j_call: TRBJ1-4; d_call: -; v_call: TRBV15; cdr3_aa: CATSTEGVGGTNEKLFF; cdr3_nt: TGTGCCACCAGCACCGAAGGGGTCGGGGGAACTAATGAAAAACTGTTTTTT
j_call: TRBJ1-6; d_call: TRBD1; v_call: TRBV28; cdr3_aa: CASSRRDRGSPLHF; cdr3_nt: TGTGCCAGCAGTCGCCGGGACAGGGGTTCACCCCTCCACTTT
j_call: TRBJ2-5; d_call: TRBD1; v_call: TRBV5-4; cdr3_aa: CASSSVQGAQETQYF; cdr3_nt: TGTGCCAGCAGCTCAGTACAGGGGGCGCAAGAGACCCAGTACTTC
j_call: TRBJ2-6; d_call: -; v_call: TRBV7-8; cdr3_aa: CASSARETGANVLTF; cdr3_nt: TGTGCCAGCAGTGCACGGGAGACTGGGGCCAACGTCCTGACTTTC
j_call: TRBJ2-7; d_call: TRBD2; v_call: TRBV7-9; cdr3_aa: CASSSLAGAAFEQYF; cdr3_nt: TGTGCCAGCAGCTCCCTAGCGGGAGCGGCGTTCGAGCAGTACTTC
j_call: TRBJ2-3; d_call: TRBD2; v_call: TRBV7-9; cdr3_aa: CASSLTGTSRADTQYF; cdr3_nt: TGTGCCAGCAGCTTAACCGGGACTAGCAGGGCAGATACGCAGTATTTT
j_call: TRBJ1-2; d_call: -; v_call: TRBV6-5; cdr3_aa: CASSYLSGLGYTF; cdr3_nt: TGTGCCAGCAGTTACCTCTCAGGGCTTGGCTACACCTTC
j_call: TRBJ1-5; d_call: -; v_call: TRBV6-5; cdr3_aa: CASSYSLTSNQPQHF; cdr3_nt: TGTGCCAGCAGTTACTCGCTAACCAGCAATCAGCCCCAGCATTTT
j_call: TRBJ2-7; d_call: TRBD1; v_call: TRBV9; cdr3_aa: CASSVNPGQGDEQYF; cdr3_nt: TGTGCCAGCAGCGTAAACCCCGGACAGGGGGACGAGCAGTACTTC